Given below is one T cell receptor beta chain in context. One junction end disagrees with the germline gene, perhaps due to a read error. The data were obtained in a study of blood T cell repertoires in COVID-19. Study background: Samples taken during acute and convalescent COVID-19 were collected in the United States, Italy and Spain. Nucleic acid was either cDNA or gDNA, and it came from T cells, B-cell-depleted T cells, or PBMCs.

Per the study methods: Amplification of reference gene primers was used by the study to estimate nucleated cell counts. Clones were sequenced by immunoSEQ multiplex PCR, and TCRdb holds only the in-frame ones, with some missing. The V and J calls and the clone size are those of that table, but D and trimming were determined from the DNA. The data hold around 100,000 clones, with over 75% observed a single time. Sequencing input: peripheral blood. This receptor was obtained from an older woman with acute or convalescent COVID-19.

The CDR3 DNA is TGTGCCAGCAGCGTAGGAGGCGGGGTAGCAGCCCACTTC. Its translation: CASSVGGGVAAHF. The chain links TRBV9 to TRBJ2-5; D is possibly TRBD2 (6 bases). Germline V gene data show CDR1 as SGDLS and CDR2 as YYNGEE. CDR3 length equals 13 residues.